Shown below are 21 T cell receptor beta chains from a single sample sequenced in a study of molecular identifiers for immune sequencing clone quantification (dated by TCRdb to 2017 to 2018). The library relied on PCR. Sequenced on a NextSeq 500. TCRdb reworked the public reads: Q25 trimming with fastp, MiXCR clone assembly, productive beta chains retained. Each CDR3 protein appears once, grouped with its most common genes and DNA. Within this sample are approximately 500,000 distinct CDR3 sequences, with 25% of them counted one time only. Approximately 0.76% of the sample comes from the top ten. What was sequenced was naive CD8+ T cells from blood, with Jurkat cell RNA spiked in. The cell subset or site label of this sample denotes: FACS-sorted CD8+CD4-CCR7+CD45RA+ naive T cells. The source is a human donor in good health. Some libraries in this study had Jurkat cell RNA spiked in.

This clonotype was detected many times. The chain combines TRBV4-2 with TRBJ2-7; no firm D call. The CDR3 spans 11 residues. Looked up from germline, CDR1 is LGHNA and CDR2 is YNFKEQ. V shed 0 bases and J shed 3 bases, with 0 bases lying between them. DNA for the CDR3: TGTGCCAGCAGCCAAGACTACGAGCAGTACTTC. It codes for CASSQDYEQYF.

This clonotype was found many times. The chain's CDR3 is CASSVEGASGGTDTQYF. CDR3 bases: TGTGCCAGCAGCGTAGAGGGGGCTAGCGGGGGAACAGATACGCAGTATTTT. V is TRBV9 and J is TRBJ2-3; 10 bases match TRBD2. V trimming: 0 bases; J trimming: 3 bases; junction bases outside the gene matches: 7. The CDR3 sequence is 17 residues long. The germline CDR1 and CDR2 sequences are SGDLS and YYNGEE.

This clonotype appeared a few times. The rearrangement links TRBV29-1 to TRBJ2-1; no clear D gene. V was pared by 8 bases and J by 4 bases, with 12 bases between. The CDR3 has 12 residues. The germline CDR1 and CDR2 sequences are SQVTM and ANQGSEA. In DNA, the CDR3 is TGCAGCACCCTCAGAAGGTACAATGAGCAGTTCTTC. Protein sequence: CSTLRRYNEQFF.

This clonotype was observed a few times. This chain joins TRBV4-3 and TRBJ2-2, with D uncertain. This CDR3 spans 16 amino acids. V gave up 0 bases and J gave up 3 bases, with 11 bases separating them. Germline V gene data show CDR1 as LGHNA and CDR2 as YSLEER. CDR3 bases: TGCGCCAGCAGCCAAGATTGGCTCGGTGACACCGGGGAGCTGTTTTTT. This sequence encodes CASSQDWLGDTGELFF.

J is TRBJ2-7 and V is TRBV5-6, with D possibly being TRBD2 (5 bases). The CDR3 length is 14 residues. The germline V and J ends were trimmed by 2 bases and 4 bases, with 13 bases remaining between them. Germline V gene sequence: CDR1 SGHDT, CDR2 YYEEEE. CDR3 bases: TGTGCCAGCAGCTTCCCGGGGTCAGAATACGAGCAGTACTTC. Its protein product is CASSFPGSEYEQYF.

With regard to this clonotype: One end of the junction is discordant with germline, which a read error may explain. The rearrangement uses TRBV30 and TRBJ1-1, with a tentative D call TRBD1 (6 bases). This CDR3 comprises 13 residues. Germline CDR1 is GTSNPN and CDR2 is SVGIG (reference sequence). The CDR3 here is CAWRDMGLTEALF. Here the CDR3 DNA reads TGTGCCTGGCGGGACATGGGATTAACTGAAGCTCTCTTT. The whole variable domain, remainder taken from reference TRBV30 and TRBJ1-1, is SQTIHQWPATLVQPVGSPLSLECTVEGTSNPNLYWYRQAAGRGLQLLFYSVGIGQISSEVPQNLSASRPQDRQFILSSKKLLLSDSGFYLCAWRDMGLTEALFGQGTRLTVV.

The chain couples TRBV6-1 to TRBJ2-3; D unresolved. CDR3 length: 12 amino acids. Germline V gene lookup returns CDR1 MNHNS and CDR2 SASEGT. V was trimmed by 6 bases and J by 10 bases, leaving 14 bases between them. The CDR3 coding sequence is TGTGCCAGCAGAGTACCGCAACTATCGCAGTATTTT. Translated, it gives CASRVPQLSQYF.

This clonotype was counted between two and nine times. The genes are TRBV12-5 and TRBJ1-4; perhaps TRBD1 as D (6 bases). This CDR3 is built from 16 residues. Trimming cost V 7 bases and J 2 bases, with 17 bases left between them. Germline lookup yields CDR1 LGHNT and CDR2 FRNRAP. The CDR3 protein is CASAPGGTYTNEKLFF. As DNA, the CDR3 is TGTGCTAGTGCCCCCGGGGGCACCTACACTAATGAAAAACTGTTTTTT. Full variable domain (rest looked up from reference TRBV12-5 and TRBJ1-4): DARVTQTPRHKVTEMGQEVTMRCQPILGHNTVFWYRQTMMQGLELLAYFRNRAPLDDSGMPKDRFSAEMPDATLATLKIQPSEPRDSAVYFCASAPGGTYTNEKLFFGSGTQLSVL.

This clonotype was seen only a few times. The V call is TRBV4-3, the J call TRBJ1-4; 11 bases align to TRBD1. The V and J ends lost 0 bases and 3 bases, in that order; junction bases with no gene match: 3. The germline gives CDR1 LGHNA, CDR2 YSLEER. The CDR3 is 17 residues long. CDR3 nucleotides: TGCGCCAGCAGCCAAGATGGACAGGGGGCCTCTAATGAAAAACTGTTTTTT. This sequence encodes CASSQDGQGASNEKLFF.

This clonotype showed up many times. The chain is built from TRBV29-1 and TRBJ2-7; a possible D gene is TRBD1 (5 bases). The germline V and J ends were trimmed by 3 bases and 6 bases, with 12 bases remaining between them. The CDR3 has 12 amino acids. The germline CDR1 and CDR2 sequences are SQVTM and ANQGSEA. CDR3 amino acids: CSVETQGPEQYF. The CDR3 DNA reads TGCAGCGTTGAGACCCAGGGTCCCGAGCAGTACTTC.

The CDR3 DNA reads TGTGCCAGCAGCCCCCCGTACGGACGCTCTGGAAACACCATATATTTT. It codes for CASSPPYGRSGNTIYF. J is TRBJ1-3 and V is TRBV3-1; D gene unclear. Germline V gene lookup returns CDR1 LGHDT and CDR2 YNNKEL (reference sequence). The CDR3 is made up of 16 amino acids. V lost 4 bases, J lost 0 bases, and 13 bases lay in between.

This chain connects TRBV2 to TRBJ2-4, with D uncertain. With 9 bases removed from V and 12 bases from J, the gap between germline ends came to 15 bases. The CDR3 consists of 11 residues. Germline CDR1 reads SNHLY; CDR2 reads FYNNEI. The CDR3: CARGRQASQYF. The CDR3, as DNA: TGTGCCAGAGGACGGCAGGCCAGTCAGTACTTC.

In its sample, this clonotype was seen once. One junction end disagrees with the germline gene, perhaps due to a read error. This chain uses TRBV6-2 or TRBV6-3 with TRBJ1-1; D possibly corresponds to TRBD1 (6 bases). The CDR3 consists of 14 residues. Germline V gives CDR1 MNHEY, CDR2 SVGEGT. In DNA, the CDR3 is TGTGTCAGCAGTTACGGACAGAGGAACACTGAAGCTTTCTTT. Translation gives CVSSYGQRNTEAFF.

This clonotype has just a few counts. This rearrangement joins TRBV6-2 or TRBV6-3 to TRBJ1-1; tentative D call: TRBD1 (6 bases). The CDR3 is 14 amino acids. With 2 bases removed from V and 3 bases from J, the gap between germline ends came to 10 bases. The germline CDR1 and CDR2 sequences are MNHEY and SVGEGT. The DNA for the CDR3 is TGTGCCAGCAGTTACCCGACAGGATACACTGAAGCTTTCTTT. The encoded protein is CASSYPTGYTEAFF.

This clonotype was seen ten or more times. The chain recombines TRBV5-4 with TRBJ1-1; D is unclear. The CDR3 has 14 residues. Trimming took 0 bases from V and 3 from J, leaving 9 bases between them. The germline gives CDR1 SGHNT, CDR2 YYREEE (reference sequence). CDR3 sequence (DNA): TGTGCCAGCAGCTTGGGGCTAGAATACACTGAAGCTTTCTTT. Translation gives CASSLGLEYTEAFF.

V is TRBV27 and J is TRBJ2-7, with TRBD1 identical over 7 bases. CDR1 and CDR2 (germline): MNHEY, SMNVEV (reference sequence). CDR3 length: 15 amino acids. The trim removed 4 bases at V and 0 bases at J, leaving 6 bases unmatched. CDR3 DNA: TGTGCCAGCAGTTGGTCAGGGGGAAGCTCCTACGAGCAGTACTTC. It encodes CASSWSGGSSYEQYF.

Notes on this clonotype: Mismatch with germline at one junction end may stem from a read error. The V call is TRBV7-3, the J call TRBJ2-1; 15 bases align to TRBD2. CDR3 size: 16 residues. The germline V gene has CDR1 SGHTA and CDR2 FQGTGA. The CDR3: CASSLTGLAGGNERFF. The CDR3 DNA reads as TGTGCCAGCAGCTTAACGGGACTAGCGGGGGGCAATGAGCGGTTCTTC.

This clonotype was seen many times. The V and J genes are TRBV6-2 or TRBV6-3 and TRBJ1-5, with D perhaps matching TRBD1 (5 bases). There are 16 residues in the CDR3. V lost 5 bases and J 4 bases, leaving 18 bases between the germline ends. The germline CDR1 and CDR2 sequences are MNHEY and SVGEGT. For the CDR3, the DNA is TGTGCCAGCAGTCGGGACCTTTTGGGGCCTAATCAGCCCCAGCATTTT. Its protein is CASSRDLLGPNQPQHF.

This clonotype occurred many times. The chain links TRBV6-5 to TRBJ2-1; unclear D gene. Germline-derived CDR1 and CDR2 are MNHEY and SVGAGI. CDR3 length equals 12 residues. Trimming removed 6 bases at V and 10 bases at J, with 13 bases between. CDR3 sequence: CASSPNRREQFF. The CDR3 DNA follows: TGTGCCAGCAGCCCGAACCGTAGGGAGCAGTTCTTC.

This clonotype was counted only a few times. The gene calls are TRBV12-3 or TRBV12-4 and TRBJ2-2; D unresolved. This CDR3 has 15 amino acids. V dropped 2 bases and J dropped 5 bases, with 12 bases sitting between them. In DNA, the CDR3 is TGTGCCAGCAGTTTATTCTCCGGGTTGACCGGGGAGCTGTTTTTT. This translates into CASSLFSGLTGELFF.

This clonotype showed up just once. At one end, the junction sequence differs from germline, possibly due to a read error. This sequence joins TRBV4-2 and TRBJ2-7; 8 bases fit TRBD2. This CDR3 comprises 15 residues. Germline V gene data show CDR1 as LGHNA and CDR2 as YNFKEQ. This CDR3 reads CGSSPLADFPYEQYF. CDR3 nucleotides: TGTGGCAGCAGCCCACTAGCGGATTTTCCCTACGAGCAGTACTTC.